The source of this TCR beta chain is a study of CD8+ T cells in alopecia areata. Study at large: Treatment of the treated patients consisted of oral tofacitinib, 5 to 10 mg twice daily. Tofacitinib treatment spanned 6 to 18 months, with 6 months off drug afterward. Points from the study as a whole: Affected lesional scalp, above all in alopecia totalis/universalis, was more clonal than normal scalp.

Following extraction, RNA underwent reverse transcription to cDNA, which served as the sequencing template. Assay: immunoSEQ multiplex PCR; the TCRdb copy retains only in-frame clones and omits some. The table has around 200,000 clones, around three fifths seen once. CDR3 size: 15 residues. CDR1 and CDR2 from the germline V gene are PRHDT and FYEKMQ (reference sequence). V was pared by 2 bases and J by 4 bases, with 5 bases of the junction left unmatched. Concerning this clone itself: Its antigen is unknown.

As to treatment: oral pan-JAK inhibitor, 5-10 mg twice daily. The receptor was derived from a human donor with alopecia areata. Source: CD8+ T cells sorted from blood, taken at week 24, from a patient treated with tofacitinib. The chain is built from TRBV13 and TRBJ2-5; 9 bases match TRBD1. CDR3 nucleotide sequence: TGTGCCAGCAGCTTACGGGACAGGGTGGGAGAGACCCAGTACTTC. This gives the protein CASSLRDRVGETQYF.